A selection of T cell receptor beta chains follows, all from one sample in a study of CD8+CD57+ T cells in acquired aplastic anemia. TCRdb redid the calling of the reads with MiXCR, one entry per CDR3 protein. This table holds just over 200,000 distinct CDR3 sequences, 55% to 65% found once. The sequencing sample was made of sorted CD4+, CD8+, or CD8+CD57+ T cells (not recorded which) from PBMCs. The receptors here all came from a human donor with aplastic anemia. Both conserved end residues are part of each CDR3. D genes are given only for firm matches. The size field is filled for only some rows; it gives once, few, many or a size class.

>-|TRBV15|-|TRBJ2-1
CATSSLSGAYNEQFF
TGTGCCACCAGCAGCTTAAGTGGGGCTTACAATGAGCAGTTCTTC
>-|TRBV7-8|-|TRBJ2-3
CASSFGGRGRDTQYF
TGTGCCAGCAGCTTTGGGGGACGGGGACGAGATACGCAGTATTTT
>-|TRBV10-3|-|TRBJ2-7
CAISESGGHEQYF
TGTGCCATCAGTGAGTCCGGGGGGCACGAGCAGTACTTC
>-|TRBV20-1|TRBD2|TRBJ2-7
CSASSWVAGKSSNEQYF
TGCAGTGCTTCAAGTTGGGTAGCGGGAAAGTCCTCAAACGAGCAGTACTTC
>-|TRBV6-6|-|TRBJ1-1
CASSHSHTGNTEAFF
TGTGCCAGCAGTCACAGTCACACGGGGAACACTGAAGCTTTCTTT
>-|TRBV19|-|TRBJ1-1
CASSIVGNSGTEAFF
TGTGCCAGTAGTATAGTTGGGAATTCGGGCACTGAAGCTTTCTTT
>few|TRBV10-3|-|TRBJ2-3
CAIQGGGTDTQYF
TGTGCCATCCAGGGAGGTGGCACAGATACGCAGTATTTT
>-|TRBV9|TRBD1|TRBJ2-2
CASSLRTGNTGELFF
TGCGCCAGCAGCCTCCGGACAGGAAACACCGGGGAGCTGTTTTTT
>-|TRBV7-6|-|TRBJ2-7
CASSPSDGDSYEQYF
TGTGCCAGCAGCCCATCGGACGGAGACTCCTACGAGCAGTACTTC
>-|TRBV9|-|TRBJ2-7
CASSPASSEQYF
TGTGCCAGCAGCCCAGCGAGTAGCGAGCAGTACTTC
>few|TRBV2|-|TRBJ1-2
CASSEAPGGYTF
TGTGCCAGCAGTGAAGCCCCCGGCGGCTACACCTTC
>once|TRBV10-1|-|TRBJ1-2
CASSESPIWALGDYGHTF
TGCGCCAGCAGTGAAAGCCCCATCTGGGCACTAGGGGACTATGGCCACACCTTC
>once|TRBV7-6|-|TRBJ2-1
CASSLARDGGYNEQFF
TGTGCCAGCAGCTTAGCGCGGGATGGTGGGTACAATGAGCAGTTCTTC
>-|TRBV5-6|-|TRBJ2-7
CASSLGGYERYF
TGTGCCAGCAGCTTGGGGGGTTACGAGCGGTACTTC
>-|TRBV19|TRBD1|TRBJ1-2
CAFDRDNYGYTF
TGTGCTTTTGACAGGGATAACTATGGCTACACCTTC
>-|TRBV6-6|-|TRBJ1-3
CASWGNSGNTIYF
TGTGCCAGCTGGGGGAACTCTGGAAACACCATATATTTT
>-|TRBV29-1|-|TRBJ2-1
CSVVAEGYEQFF
TGCAGCGTTGTGGCGGAAGGGTATGAGCAGTTCTTC
>few|TRBV15|-|TRBJ1-3
CATSRSVGNTIYF
TGTGCCACCAGCAGAAGTGTAGGAAACACCATATATTTT
>-|TRBV7-6|TRBD2|TRBJ2-2
CASSPGLAGPGELFF
TGTGCCAGCAGCCCGGGACTAGCGGGGCCTGGGGAGCTGTTTTTT
>-|TRBV9|-|TRBJ2-7
CASSGGFSYEQYF
TGTGCCAGCAGCGGGGGGTTTTCCTACGAGCAGTACTTC
>-|TRBV20-1|-|TRBJ1-5
CSAREGRNQPQHF
TGCAGTGCTAGAGAGGGGAGGAATCAGCCCCAGCATTTT
>-|TRBV25-1|-|TRBJ1-1
CASSDLGGEAFF
TGTGCCAGCAGTGATCTTGGGGGTGAAGCTTTCTTT
>-|TRBV5-1|-|TRBJ2-7
CASRRQGWDEQYF
TGCGCCAGCAGACGGCAGGGATGGGACGAGCAGTACTTC
>-|TRBV7-9|-|TRBJ1-1
CASSPFGGMNTEAFF
TGTGCCAGCAGCCCTTTCGGCGGAATGAACACTGAAGCTTTCTTT
>-|TRBV2|-|TRBJ1-1
CASRVNTEAFF
TGTGCCAGCAGGGTGAACACTGAAGCTTTCTTT
>-|TRBV15|TRBD2|TRBJ2-7
CATSRERTSGAYEQYF
TGTGCCACCAGCAGAGAGCGGACTAGCGGTGCCTACGAGCAGTACTTC
>-|TRBV10-3|TRBD1|TRBJ1-1
CAISGGTGEGVTEAFF
TGTGCCATCAGTGGAGGGACAGGGGAAGGAGTGACTGAAGCTTTCTTT
>few|TRBV2|-|TRBJ1-4
CASSVSRMPEKLFF
TGTGCCAGCAGTGTATCGAGAATGCCGGAAAAACTGTTTTTT
>once|TRBV10-1|-|TRBJ2-1
CASSDRAIYNEQFF
TGCGCCAGCAGTGATCGGGCGATATACAATGAGCAGTTCTTC
>-|TRBV20-1|TRBD1|TRBJ2-5
CSAFSGGETQYF
TGCAGTGCTTTTTCAGGGGGAGAGACCCAGTACTTC
>-|TRBV2|-|TRBJ1-2
CASSTDRGYGYTF
TGTGCCAGCAGTACGGACAGAGGATATGGCTACACCTTC
>-|TRBV19|-|TRBJ2-3
CASSGPAGTDTQYF
TGTGCCAGTAGTGGCCCGGCTGGCACAGATACGCAGTATTTT